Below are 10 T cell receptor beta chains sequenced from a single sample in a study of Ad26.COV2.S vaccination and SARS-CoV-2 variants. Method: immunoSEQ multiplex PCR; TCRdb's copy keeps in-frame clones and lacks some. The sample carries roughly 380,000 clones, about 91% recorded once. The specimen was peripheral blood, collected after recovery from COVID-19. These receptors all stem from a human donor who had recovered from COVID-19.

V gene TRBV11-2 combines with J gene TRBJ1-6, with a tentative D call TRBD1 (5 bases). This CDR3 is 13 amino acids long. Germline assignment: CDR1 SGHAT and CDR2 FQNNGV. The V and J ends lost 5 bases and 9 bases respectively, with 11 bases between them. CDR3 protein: CASSLLGLSPLHF. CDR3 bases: TGTGCCAGCAGCCTCCTGGGACTTTCACCCCTCCACTTT. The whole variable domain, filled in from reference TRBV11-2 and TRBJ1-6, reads EAGVAQSPRYKIIEKRQSVAFWCNPISGHATLYWYQQILGQGPKLLIQFQNNGVVDDSQLPKDRFSAERLKGVDSTLKIQPAKLEDSAVYLCASSLLGLSPLHFGNGTRLTVT.

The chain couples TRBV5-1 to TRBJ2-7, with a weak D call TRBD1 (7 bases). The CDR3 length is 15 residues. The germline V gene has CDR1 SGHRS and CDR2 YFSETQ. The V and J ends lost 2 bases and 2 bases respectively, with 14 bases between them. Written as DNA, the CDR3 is TGCGCCAGCAGCTTCGGGCAGGGGGGAACCTACGAGCAGTACTTC. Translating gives CASSFGQGGTYEQYF.

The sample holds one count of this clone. In DNA form, the CDR3 reads TGTGCCAGCAGCCAAGCCGACAGGGGCTATGGCTACACCTTC. This translates into CASSQADRGYGYTF. The chain carries TRBV14 and TRBJ1-2, with TRBD1 matching over 8 bases. Looked up from germline, CDR1 is SGHDN and CDR2 is FVKESK. This CDR3 has 14 amino acids. V gave up 1 base and J gave up 4 bases; unmatched junction bases: 2.

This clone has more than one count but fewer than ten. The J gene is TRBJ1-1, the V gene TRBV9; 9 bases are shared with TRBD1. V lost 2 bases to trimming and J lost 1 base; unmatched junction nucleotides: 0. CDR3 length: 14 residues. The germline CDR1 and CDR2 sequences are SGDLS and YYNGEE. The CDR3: CASSVGQGNTEAFF. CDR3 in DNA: TGTGCCAGCAGCGTGGGACAGGGGAACACTGAAGCTTTCTTT.

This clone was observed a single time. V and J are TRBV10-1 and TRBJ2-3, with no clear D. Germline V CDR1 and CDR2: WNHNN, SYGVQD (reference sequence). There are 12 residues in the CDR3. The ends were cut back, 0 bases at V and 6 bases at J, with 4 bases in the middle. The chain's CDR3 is CASSESGDTQYF. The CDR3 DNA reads TGCGCCAGCAGTGAGTCAGGGGATACGCAGTATTTT.

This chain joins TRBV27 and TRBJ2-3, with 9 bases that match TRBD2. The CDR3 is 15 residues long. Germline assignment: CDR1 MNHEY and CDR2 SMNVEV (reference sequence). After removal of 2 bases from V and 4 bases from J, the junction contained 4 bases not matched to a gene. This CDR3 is CASSLGSGGSDTQYF. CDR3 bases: TGTGCCAGCAGTTTAGGTAGCGGGGGATCAGATACGCAGTATTTT.

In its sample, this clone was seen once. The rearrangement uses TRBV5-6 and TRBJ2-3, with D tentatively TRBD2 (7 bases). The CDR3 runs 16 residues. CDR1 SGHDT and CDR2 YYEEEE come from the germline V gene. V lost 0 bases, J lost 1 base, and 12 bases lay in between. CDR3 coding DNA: TGTGCCAGCAGCTTGGTGGGGGGGCTCGGCACAGATACGCAGTATTTT. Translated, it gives CASSLVGGLGTDTQYF.

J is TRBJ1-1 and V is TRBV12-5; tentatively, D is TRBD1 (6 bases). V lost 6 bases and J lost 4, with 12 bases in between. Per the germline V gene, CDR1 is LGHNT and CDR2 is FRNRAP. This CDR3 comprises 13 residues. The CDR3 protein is CASGGPQGTEAFF. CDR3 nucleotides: TGTGCTAGTGGGGGACCACAGGGCACTGAAGCTTTCTTT.

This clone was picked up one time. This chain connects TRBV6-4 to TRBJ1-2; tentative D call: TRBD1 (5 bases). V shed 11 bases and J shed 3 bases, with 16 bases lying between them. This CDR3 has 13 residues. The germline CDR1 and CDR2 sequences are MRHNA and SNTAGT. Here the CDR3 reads CAAPFRDDYGYTF. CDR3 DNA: TGTGCCGCCCCGTTCAGGGACGACTATGGCTACACCTTC.

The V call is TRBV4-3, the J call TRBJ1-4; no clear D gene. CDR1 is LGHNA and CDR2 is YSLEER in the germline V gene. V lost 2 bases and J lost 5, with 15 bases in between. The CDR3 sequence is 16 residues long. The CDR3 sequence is CASSQQTTGLNEKLFF. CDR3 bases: TGCGCCAGCAGCCAACAAACTACGGGGTTGAATGAAAAACTGTTTTTT.